This T cell receptor (beta chain) was captured by sequencing in a study of cytomegalovirus exposure and HLA in healthy donors. CDR1 and CDR2 (germline): SGHRS, YFSETQ. The trim removed 2 bases at V and 8 bases at J, leaving 4 bases unmatched. CDR3 length: 13 amino acids. Clones were sequenced by immunoSEQ multiplex PCR, and TCRdb holds only the in-frame ones, with some missing. The data contain approximately 280,000 clones, 86% of them seen just once; the ten biggest clones take up 1%. The sequenced sample consisted of PBMCs. This sequence originates from a woman between 18 and 29 years old in good health and CMV-seronegative. The chain uses TRBV5-1 and TRBJ2-1, with TRBD2 matching over 7 bases. CDR3 bases: TGCGCCAGCAGCTTTGGGGGGGTGGATGAGCAGTTCTTC. It is translated as CASSFGGVDEQFF.